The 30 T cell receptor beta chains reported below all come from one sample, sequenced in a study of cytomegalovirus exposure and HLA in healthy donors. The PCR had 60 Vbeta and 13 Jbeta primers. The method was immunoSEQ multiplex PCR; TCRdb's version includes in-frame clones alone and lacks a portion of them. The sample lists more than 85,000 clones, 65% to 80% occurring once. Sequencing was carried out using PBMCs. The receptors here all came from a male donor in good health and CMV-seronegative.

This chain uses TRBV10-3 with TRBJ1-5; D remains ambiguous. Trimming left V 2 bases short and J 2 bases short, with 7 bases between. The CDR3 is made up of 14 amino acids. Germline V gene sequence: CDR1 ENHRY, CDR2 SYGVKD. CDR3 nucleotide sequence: TGTGCCATCAGTGAGGGTAGTGGCAATCAGCCCCAGCATTTT. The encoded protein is CAISEGSGNQPQHF.

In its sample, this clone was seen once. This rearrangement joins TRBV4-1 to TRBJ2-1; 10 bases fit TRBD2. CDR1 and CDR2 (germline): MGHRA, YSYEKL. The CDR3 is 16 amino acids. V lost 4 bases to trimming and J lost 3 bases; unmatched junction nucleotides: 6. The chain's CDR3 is CASSPSLAGDYNEQFF. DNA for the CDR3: TGCGCCAGCAGCCCCTCCCTAGCGGGAGACTACAATGAGCAGTTCTTC.

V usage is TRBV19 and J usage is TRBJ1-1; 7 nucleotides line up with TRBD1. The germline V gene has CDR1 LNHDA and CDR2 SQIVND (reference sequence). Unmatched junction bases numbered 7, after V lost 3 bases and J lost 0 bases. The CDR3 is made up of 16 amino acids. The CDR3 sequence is CASSIRDSYLNTEAFF. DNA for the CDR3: TGTGCCAGTAGTATCCGGGACAGCTACTTGAACACTGAAGCTTTCTTT.

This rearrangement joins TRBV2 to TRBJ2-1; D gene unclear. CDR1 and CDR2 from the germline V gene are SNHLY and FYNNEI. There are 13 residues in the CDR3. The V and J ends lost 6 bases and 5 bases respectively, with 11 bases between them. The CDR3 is CASSVPIDNEQFF. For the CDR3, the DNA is TGTGCCAGCAGCGTCCCTATAGACAATGAGCAGTTCTTC.

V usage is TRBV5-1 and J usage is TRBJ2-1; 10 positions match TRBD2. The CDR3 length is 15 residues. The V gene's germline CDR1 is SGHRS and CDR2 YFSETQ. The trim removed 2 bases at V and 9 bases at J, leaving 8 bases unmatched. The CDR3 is CASSLESGRAVEQFF. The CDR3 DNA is TGCGCCAGCAGCTTAGAAAGCGGGAGGGCCGTTGAGCAGTTCTTC.

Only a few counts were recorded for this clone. CDR3 amino acids: CASSQQGQASEQYF. The CDR3 DNA reads as TGTGCCAGCAGCCAACAAGGACAGGCCAGCGAGCAGTACTTC. The genes are TRBV4-2 and TRBJ2-7, with TRBD1 identical over 7 bases. The germline V gene has CDR1 LGHNA and CDR2 YNFKEQ. Trimming took 2 bases from V and 6 from J; bases not matched to a gene: 7. There are 14 residues in the CDR3.

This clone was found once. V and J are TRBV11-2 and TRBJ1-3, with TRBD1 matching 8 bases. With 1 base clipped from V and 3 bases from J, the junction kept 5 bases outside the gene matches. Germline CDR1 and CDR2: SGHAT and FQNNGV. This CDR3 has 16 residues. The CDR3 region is CASSLVQGALGNTIYF. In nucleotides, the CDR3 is TGTGCCAGCAGCTTAGTTCAGGGGGCGCTTGGAAACACCATATATTTT.

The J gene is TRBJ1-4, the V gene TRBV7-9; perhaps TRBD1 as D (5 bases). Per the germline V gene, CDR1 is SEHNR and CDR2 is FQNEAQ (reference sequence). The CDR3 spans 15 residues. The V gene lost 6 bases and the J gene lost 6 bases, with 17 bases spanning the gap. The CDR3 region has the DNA TGTGCCAGCAGTCAAGGACTGCCGGGGGATGAAAAACTGTTTTTT. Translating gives CASSQGLPGDEKLFF.

The CDR3 reads CASSIIAAGGDEQYF. CDR3 coding DNA: TGTGCCAGTAGTATAATCGCGGCAGGGGGCGACGAGCAGTACTTC. The chain uses TRBV19 and TRBJ2-7; 8 bases are shared with TRBD1. Germline assignment: CDR1 LNHDA and CDR2 SQIVND (reference sequence). The CDR3 contains 15 residues. V lost 2 bases and J lost 5; bases outside the gene matches: 8.

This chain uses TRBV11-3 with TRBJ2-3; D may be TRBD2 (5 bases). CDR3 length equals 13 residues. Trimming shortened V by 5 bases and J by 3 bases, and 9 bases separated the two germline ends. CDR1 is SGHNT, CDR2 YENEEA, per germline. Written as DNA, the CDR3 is TGTGCCAGCAGCCCCGGGGATACAGATACGCAGTATTTT. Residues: CASSPGDTDTQYF.

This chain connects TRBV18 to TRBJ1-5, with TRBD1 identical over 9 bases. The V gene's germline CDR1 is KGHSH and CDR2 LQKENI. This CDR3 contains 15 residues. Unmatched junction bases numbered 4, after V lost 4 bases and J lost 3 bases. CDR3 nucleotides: TGTGCCAGCTCACAGGGACAGGGTTACAATCAGCCCCAGCATTTT. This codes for CASSQGQGYNQPQHF.

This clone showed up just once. The CDR3 loop is CASSGEGHGNEQYF. CDR3 DNA sequence: TGTGCCAGCAGCGGAGAGGGACACGGTAACGAGCAGTACTTC. The chain carries TRBV5-5 and TRBJ2-7, with a possible D match to TRBD1 (6 bases). The CDR3 is made up of 14 amino acids. Deletions cut 4 bases from V and 5 bases from J, with 16 bases between. CDR1 SGHKS and CDR2 YYEKEE come from the germline V gene (reference sequence).

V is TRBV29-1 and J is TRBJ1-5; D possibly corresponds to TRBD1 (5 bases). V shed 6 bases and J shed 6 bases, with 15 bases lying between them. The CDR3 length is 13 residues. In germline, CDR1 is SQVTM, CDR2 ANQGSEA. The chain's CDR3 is CSVAQGNRQPQHF. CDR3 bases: TGCAGCGTCGCCCAGGGTAATCGTCAGCCCCAGCATTTT.

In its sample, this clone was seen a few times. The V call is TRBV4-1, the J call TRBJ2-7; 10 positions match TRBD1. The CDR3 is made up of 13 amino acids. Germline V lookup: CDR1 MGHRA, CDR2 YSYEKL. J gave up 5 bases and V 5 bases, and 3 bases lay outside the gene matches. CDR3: CASSDRGPDEQYF. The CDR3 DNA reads TGCGCCAGCAGCGACAGGGGGCCCGACGAGCAGTACTTC.

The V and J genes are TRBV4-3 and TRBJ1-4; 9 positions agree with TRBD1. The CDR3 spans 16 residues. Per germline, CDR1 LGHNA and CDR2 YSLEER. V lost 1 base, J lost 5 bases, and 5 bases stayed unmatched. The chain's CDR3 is CASSQAGGQGNEKLFF. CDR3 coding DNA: TGCGCCAGCAGCCAAGCGGGGGGACAGGGAAATGAAAAACTGTTTTTT.

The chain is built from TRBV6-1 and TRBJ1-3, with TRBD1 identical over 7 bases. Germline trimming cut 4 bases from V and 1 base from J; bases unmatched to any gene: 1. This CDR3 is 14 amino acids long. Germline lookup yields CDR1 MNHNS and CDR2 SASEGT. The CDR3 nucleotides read TGTGCCAGCAGTGCGACAGGGTCTGGAAACACCATATATTTT. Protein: CASSATGSGNTIYF.

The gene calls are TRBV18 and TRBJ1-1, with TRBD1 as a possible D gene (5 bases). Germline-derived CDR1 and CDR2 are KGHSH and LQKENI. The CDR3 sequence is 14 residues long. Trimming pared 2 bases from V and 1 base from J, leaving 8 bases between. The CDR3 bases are TGTGCCAGCTCACCAGGGGCAGCGAACACTGAAGCTTTCTTT. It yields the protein CASSPGAANTEAFF. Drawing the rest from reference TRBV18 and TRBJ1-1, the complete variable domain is NAGVMQNPRHLVRRRGQEARLRCSPMKGHSHVYWYRQLPEEGLKFMVYLQKENIIDESGMPKERFSAEFPKEGPSILRIQQVVRGDSAAYFCASSPGAANTEAFFGQGTRLTVV.

CDR3 coding DNA: TGTGCCAGCTCACCATTTCTCAGGGCTGGGACTAGCGGACCTACCTACAATGAGCAGTTCTTC. Translation: CASSPFLRAGTSGPTYNEQFF. This chain joins TRBV18 and TRBJ2-1, with 11 bases identical to TRBD2. Germline V gene data show CDR1 as KGHSH and CDR2 as LQKENI. The CDR3 is 21 residues long. The J segment lost 2 bases and the V segment lost 2 bases, leaving 17 bases of the junction unmatched.

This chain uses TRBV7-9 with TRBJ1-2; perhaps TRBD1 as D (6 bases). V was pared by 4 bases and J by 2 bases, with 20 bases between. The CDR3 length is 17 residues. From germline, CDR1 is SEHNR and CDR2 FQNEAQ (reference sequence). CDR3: CASSWLGGTRPNYGYTF. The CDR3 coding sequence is TGTGCCAGCAGCTGGCTGGGGGGGACACGGCCGAACTATGGCTACACCTTC.

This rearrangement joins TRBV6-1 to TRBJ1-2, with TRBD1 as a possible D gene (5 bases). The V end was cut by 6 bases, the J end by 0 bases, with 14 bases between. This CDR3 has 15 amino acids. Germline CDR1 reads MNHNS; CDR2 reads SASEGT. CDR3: CASSSPGGANYGYTF. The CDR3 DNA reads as TGTGCCAGCAGCTCCCCCGGGGGGGCTAACTATGGCTACACCTTC.

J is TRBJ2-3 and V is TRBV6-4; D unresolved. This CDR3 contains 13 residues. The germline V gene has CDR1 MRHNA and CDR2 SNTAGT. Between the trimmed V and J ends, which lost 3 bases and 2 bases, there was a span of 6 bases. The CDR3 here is CASSEAHTDTQYF. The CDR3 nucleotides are TGTGCCAGCAGTGAGGCACACACAGATACGCAGTATTTT.

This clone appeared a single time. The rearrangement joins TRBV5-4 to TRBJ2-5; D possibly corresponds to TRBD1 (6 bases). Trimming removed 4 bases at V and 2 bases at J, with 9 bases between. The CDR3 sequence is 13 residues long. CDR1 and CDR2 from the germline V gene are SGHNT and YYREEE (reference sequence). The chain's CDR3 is CASSPGQQETQYF. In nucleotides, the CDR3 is TGTGCCAGCAGCCCCGGACAGCAAGAGACCCAGTACTTC.

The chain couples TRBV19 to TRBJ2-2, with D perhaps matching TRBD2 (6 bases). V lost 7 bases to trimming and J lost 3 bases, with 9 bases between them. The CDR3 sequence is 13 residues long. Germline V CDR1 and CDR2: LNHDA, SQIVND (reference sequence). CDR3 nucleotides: TGTGCCAGTAATTGGGGGGACACCGGGGAGCTGTTTTTT. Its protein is CASNWGDTGELFF.

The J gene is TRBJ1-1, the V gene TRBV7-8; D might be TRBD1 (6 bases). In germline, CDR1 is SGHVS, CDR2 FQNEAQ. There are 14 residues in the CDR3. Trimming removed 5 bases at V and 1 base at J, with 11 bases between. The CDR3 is CASSQGTRNTEAFF. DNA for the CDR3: TGTGCCAGCAGCCAGGGGACACGGAACACTGAAGCTTTCTTT.

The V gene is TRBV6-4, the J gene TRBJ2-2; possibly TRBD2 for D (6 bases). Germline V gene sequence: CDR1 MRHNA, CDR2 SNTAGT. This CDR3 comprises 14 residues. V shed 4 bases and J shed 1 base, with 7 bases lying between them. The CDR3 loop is CASSGDWNTGELFF. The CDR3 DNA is TGTGCCAGCAGTGGGGACTGGAACACCGGGGAGCTGTTTTTT.

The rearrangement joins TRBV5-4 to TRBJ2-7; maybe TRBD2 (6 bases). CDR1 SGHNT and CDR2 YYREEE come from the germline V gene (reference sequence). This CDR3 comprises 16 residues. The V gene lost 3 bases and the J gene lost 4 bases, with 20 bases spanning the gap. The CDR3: CASSSPTGRLRYEQYF. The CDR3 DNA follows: TGTGCCAGCAGCTCCCCTACCGGGAGACTTAGGTACGAGCAGTACTTC.

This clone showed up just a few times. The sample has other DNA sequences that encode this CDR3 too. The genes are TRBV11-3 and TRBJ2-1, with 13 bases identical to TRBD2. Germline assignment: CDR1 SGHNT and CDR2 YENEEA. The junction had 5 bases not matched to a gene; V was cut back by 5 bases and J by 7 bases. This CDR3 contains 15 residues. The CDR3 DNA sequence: TGTGCCAGCAGCCCAACGGGACTAGCGGGGAATGAGCAGTTCTTC. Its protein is CASSPTGLAGNEQFF. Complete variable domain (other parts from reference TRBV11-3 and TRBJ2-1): EAGVVQSPRYKIIEKKQPVAFWCNPISGHNTLYWYLQNLGQGPELLIRYENEEAVDDSQLPKDRFSAERLKGVDSTLKIQPAELGDSAVYLCASSPTGLAGNEQFFGPGTRLTVL.

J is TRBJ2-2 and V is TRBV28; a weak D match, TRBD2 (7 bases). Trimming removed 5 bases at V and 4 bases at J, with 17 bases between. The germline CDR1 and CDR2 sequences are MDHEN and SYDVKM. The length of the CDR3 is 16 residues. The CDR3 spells CASSQGGGPGTGELFF. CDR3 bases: TGTGCCAGCAGTCAAGGGGGAGGGCCGGGCACCGGGGAGCTGTTTTTT. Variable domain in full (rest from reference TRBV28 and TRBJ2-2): DVKVTQSSRYLVKRTGEKVFLECVQDMDHENMFWYRQDPGLGLRLIYFSYDVKMKEKGDIPEGYSVSREKKERFSLILESASTNQTSMYLCASSQGGGPGTGELFFGEGSRLTVL.

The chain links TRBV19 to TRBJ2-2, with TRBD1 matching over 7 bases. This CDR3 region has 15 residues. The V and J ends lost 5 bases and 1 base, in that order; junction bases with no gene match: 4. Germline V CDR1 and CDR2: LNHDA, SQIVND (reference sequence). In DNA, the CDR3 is TGTGCCAGTAGTCCCCGGACAGGGAACACCGGGGAGCTGTTTTTT. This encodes CASSPRTGNTGELFF.

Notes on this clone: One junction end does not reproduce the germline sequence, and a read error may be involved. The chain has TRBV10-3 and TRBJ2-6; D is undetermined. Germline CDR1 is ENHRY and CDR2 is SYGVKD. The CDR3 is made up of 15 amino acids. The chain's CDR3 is CAINEFGSGANVLTF. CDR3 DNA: TGTGCCATCAATGAGTTCGGCTCTGGGGCCAACGTCCTGACTTTC.